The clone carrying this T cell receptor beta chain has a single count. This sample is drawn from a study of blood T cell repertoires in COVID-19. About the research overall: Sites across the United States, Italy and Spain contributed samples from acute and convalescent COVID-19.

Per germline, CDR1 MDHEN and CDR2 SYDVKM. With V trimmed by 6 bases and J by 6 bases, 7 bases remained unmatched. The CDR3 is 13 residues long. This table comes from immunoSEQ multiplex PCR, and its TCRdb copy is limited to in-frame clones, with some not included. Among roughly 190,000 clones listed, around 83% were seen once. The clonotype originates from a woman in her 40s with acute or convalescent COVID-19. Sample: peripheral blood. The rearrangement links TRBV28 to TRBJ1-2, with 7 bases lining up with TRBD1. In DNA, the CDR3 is TGTGCCAGCAGCCCGACCGACAGGGATGGCTACACCTTC. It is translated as CASSPTDRDGYTF.